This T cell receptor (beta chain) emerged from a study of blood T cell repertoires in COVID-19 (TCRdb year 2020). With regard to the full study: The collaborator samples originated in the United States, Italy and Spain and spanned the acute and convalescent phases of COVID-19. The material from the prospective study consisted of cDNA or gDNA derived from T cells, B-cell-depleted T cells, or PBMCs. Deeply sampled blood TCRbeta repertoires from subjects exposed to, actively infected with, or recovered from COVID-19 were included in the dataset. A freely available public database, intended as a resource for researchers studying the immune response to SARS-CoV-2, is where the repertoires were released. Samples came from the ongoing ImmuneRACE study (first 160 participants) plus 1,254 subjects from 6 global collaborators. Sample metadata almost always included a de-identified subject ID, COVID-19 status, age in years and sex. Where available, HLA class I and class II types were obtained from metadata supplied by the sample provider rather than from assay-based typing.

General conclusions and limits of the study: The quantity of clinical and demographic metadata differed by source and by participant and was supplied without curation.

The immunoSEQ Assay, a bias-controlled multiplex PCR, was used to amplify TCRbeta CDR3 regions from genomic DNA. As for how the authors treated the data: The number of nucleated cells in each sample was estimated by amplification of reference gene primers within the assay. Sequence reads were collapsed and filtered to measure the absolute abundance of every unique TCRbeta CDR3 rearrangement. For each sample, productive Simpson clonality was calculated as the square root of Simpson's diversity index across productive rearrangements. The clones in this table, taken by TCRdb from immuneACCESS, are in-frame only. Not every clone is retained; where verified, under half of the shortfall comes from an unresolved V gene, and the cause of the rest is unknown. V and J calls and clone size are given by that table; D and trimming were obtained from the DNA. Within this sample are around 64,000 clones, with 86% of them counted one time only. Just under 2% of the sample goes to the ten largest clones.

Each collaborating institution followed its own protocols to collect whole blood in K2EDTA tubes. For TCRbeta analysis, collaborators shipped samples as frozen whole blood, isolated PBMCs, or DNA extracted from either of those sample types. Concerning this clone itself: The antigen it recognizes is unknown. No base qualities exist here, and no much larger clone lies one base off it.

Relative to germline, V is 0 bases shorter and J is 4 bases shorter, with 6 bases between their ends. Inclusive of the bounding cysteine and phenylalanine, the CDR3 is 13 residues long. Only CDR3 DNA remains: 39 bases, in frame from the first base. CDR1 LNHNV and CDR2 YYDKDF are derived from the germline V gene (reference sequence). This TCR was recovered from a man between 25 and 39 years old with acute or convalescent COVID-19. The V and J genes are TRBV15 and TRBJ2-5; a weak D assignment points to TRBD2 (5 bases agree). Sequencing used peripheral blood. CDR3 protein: CATSRDRGETQYF. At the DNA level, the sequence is TGTGCCACCAGCAGAGATCGGGGAGAGACCCAGTACTTC.